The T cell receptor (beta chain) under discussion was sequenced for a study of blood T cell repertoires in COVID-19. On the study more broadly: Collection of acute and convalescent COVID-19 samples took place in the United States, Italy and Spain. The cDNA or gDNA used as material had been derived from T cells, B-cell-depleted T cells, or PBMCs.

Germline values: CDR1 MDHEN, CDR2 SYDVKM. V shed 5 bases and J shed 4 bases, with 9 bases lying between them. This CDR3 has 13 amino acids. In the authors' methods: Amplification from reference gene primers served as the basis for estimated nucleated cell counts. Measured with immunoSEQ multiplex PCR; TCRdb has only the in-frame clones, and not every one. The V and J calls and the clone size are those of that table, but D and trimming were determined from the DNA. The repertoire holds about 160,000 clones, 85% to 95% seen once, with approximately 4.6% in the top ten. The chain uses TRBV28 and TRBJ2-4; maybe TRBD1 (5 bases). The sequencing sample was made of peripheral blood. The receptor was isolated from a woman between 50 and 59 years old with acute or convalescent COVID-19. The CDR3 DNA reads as TGTGCCAGCAGTCCGTCAGGGAAAAACATTCAGTACTTC. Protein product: CASSPSGKNIQYF.